A selection of T cell receptor beta chains follows, all from one sample in a study of CD8+CD57+ T cells in acquired aplastic anemia. TCRdb reanalysed the reads using MiXCR and keeps one entry per CDR3 protein. Here the sample spans hundreds of thousands of distinct CDR3 sequences, 45% to 50% being singletons. Sequencing was done on a sample of sorted CD4+, CD8+, or CD8+CD57+ T cells (not recorded which) from PBMCs. Every receptor here comes from a human donor with aplastic anemia. CDR3s include the opening cysteine and the closing phenylalanine or tryptophan. A D gene is named only where the DNA matches it firmly. Some rows have no size entry. The others give once, few or many, or a class for an expanded clone.

>TRBV7-2|.|TRBJ2-1|TRBD1
TGTGCCAGCAGCAGGAACACAGGGGGCAATGAGCAGTTCTTC
CASSRNTGGNEQFF
>TRBV29-1|many|TRBJ2-1|TRBD2
TGCAGCGTTGACCCGTCCCGCGGGGGTTTCAATGAGCAGTTCTTC
CSVDPSRGGFNEQFF
>TRBV2|once|TRBJ1-2|.
TGTGCCAGCAGCGATCCGAAGGGGCTGGAAGGCTACACCTTC
CASSDPKGLEGYTF
>TRBV19|.|TRBJ2-1|TRBD1
TGTGCCAGTAGGCCCTCCCGGGACAGGGTCAATGAGCAGTTCTTC
CASRPSRDRVNEQFF
>TRBV28|.|TRBJ1-1|TRBD1
TGTGCCCCCCTTCCCGGGACAGCCTTTCATGAAGCTTTCTTT
CAPLPGTAFHEAFF
>TRBV9|few|TRBJ2-1|TRBD2
TGTGCCAGCAGCCGTCTAGCGGGGGACAACAATGAGCAGTTCTTC
CASSRLAGDNNEQFF
>TRBV28|.|TRBJ1-1|.
TGTGCCAGCAGACCCCAGGGGATTAACACTGAAGCTTTCTTT
CASRPQGINTEAFF
>TRBV6-5|few|TRBJ2-7|.
TGTGCCAGCAGTTACTCGAATATCCGAACGACCGAGCAGTACTTC
CASSYSNIRTTEQYF
>TRBV7-9|few|TRBJ1-2|TRBD1
TGTGCCAGCAGTTCCCCGGGGACAGGGGACCGAGGCTACACCTTC
CASSSPGTGDRGYTF
>TRBV5-1|.|TRBJ1-1|TRBD1
TGCGCCAGCAGCCAGGGACAGGGGAGCACTGAAGCTTTCTTT
CASSQGQGSTEAFF
>TRBV9|.|TRBJ2-7|.
TGTGCCAGCAGCGTAGGGGTAGAATACGAGCAGTACTTC
CASSVGVEYEQYF
>TRBV24-1|.|TRBJ1-4|.
TGTGCCACCAGTGACCGGGACAAACTAACTAATGAAAAACTGTTTTTT
CATSDRDKLTNEKLFF
>TRBV25-1|.|TRBJ2-2|.
TGTGCCAGCAGTCTAGGAGGGCCCAGGGAGCTGTTTTTT
CASSLGGPRELFF
>TRBV27|.|TRBJ2-7|TRBD2
TGTGCCAGCCTTCCTAGCGGATCGTCCTACGAGCAGTACTTC
CASLPSGSSYEQYF
>TRBV10-3|few|TRBJ2-1|TRBD1
TGTGCCATCAGAGACAGGGACAATGAGCAGTTCTTC
CAIRDRDNEQFF
>TRBV11-3|few|TRBJ2-7|.
TGTGCCAGCTGGGGGTTAACGGACTACGAGCAGTACTTC
CASWGLTDYEQYF
>TRBV6-1|.|TRBJ1-6|TRBD1
TGTGCCAGCAGCGTCAGGGGGCTATTACCCCTCCACTTT
CASSVRGLLPLHF
>TRBV10-3|many|TRBJ2-3|TRBD1
TGTGCCATCAGTCCAGACGATGACAGGGACCCAGATACGCAGTATTTT
CAISPDDDRDPDTQYF
>TRBV30|many|TRBJ1-6|.
TGTGCCTGGAGTGTACAGGCAGGGAATTCACCCCTCCACTTT
CAWSVQAGNSPLHF
>TRBV4-3|many|TRBJ2-7|.
TGCGCCAGCAGCCAAGATAGGTACGAGCAGTACTTC
CASSQDRYEQYF
>TRBV6-4|.|TRBJ1-1|.
TGTGCCAGCAGAAGTACAAGTACAGCTTTCTTT
CASRSTSTAFF
>TRBV24-1|once|TRBJ1-5|.
TGTGCCACCCCCGACCAGCGGACGGTAAGCAATCAGCCCCAGCATTTT
CATPDQRTVSNQPQHF
>TRBV15|.|TRBJ2-5|TRBD2
TGTGCCACCAGCAGAGCCCTAGCGGGGGCGGCGGAGACCCAGTACTTC
CATSRALAGAAETQYF
>TRBV15|.|TRBJ1-1|.
TGTGCCACCAGAGGGACGGGGAGGACTGAAGCTTTCTTT
CATRGTGRTEAFF
>TRBV7-2|.|TRBJ1-1|.
TGTGCCAGCAGCACACAGGGTCCGGACACTGAAGCTTTCTTT
CASSTQGPDTEAFF
>TRBV10-3|.|TRBJ1-2|TRBD1
TGTGCCATCACCGGCGGGACAGATTATGGCTACACCTTC
CAITGGTDYGYTF
>TRBV5-1|many|TRBJ2-7|TRBD2
TGCGCCAGCAGCTTGGCGGGAGGGACCTACGAGCAGTACTTC
CASSLAGGTYEQYF
>TRBV6-6|.|TRBJ1-6|.
TGTGCCAGCAGTTACGTACAGGGAGATTCACCCCTCCACTTT
CASSYVQGDSPLHF
>TRBV5-8|many|TRBJ1-5|.
TGTGCCAGCAGCTCCGAGCATCAGCCCCAGCATTTT
CASSSEHQPQHF
>TRBV20-1|.|TRBJ1-2|TRBD1
TGCAGTGCTAGTGGGACAGGGCTTAACTATGGCTACACCTTC
CSASGTGLNYGYTF
>TRBV7-2|few|TRBJ2-3|TRBD2
TGTGCCAGCAGCTTAAGAAGGTCTAGCGGGAGAGATACGCAGTATTTT
CASSLRRSSGRDTQYF
>TRBV20-1|.|TRBJ2-5|TRBD2
TGCAGTGCTACCAGACTTACTAGCGAGAGTAACCAAGAGACCCAGTACTTC
CSATRLTSESNQETQYF
>TRBV4-3|.|TRBJ2-6|TRBD1
TGCGCCAGCAGCCACGGGACAGGGTTTTCTGGGGCCAACGTCCTGACTTTC
CASSHGTGFSGANVLTF
>TRBV2|many|TRBJ1-1|.
TGTGCCAGCAGTGGTCGCCACGAAGCTTTCTTT
CASSGRHEAFF
>TRBV20-1|.|TRBJ2-5|.
TGCAGTGCTAGCGGACTGGACAACCAAGAGACCCAGTACTTC
CSASGLDNQETQYF
>TRBV19|.|TRBJ2-7|.
TGTGCCAGTAGTTCGACCACTCTAGCGTCCTACGAGCAGTACTTC
CASSSTTLASYEQYF
>TRBV2|many|TRBJ2-1|.
TGTGCCAGCGGGGGACTGGATTCTTACAATGAGCAGTTCTTC
CASGGLDSYNEQFF
>TRBV2|few|TRBJ1-5|TRBD1
TGTGCCTCCCGACAGGGGAGGAGTAGCAATCAGCCCCAGCATTTT
CASRQGRSSNQPQHF
>TRBV7-9|.|TRBJ1-2|.
TGTGCCAGCAGCTTAGACAGCCTACAGAACTATGGCTACACCTTC
CASSLDSLQNYGYTF
>TRBV10-1|many|TRBJ2-7|.
TGCGCCAGCAGTGAGTTTCCTAGTAACGAGCAGTACTTC
CASSEFPSNEQYF
>TRBV24-1|.|TRBJ1-1|.
TGTGCCACCAGGACAGGTAACACTGAAGCTTTCTTT
CATRTGNTEAFF
>TRBV27|.|TRBJ1-1|.
TGTGCCAGCAGTTTTGACAGGAACACTGAAGCTTTCTTT
CASSFDRNTEAFF
>TRBV6-2/TRBV6-3|many|TRBJ1-5|TRBD1
TGTGCCAGCAGTCACGCGACAGGGGAGGTTCAGCCCCAGCATTTT
CASSHATGEVQPQHF
>TRBV5-8|few|TRBJ2-7|TRBD1
TGTGCCAGCAGTTTATTTTCGAGGACAGGGGTTTCCTACGAGCAGTACTTC
CASSLFSRTGVSYEQYF
>TRBV6-1|few|TRBJ2-7|.
TGTGCCAGCAGTCCCCAAGGGGGTTTCCCCTACGAGCAGTACTTC
CASSPQGGFPYEQYF
>TRBV7-8|many|TRBJ2-1|TRBD2
TGTGCCAGCAGCGCTCTACCGGGACTAGCGGGAGGAACCTACAATGAGCAGTTCTTC
CASSALPGLAGGTYNEQFF